This record covers a single TCR beta chain. Germline lookup yields CDR1 SGHAT and CDR2 FQNNGV. Deletions cut 3 bases from V and 3 bases from J, with 10 bases between. The CDR3 runs 14 residues. In the original workflow: Amplification from reference gene primers served as the basis for estimated nucleated cell counts. Sequencing used immunoSEQ multiplex PCR; TCRdb keeps in-frame clones, though not all of them. V, J and clone size are those of that table, while D and trimming were read from the DNA. The sample holds 150,000 to 200,000 clones; around 85% are singletons and the top ten take about 8.6%. These data come from a study of blood T cell repertoires in COVID-19. Background on the study: Sample material is recorded as cDNA or gDNA derived from T cells, B-cell-depleted T cells, or PBMCs.

The V gene is TRBV11-2, the J gene TRBJ2-3; D remains ambiguous. The sequence derives from a man over 45 with active or convalescent COVID-19. The specimen sequenced was peripheral blood. The CDR3 loop is CASSLRLSTDTQYF. In DNA form, the CDR3 reads TGTGCCAGCAGCTTGCGGCTAAGTACAGATACGCAGTATTTT. The full variable domain, rest sourced from reference TRBV11-2 and TRBJ2-3, is EAGVAQSPRYKIIEKRQSVAFWCNPISGHATLYWYQQILGQGPKLLIQFQNNGVVDDSQLPKDRFSAERLKGVDSTLKIQPAKLEDSAVYLCASSLRLSTDTQYFGPGTRLTVL.